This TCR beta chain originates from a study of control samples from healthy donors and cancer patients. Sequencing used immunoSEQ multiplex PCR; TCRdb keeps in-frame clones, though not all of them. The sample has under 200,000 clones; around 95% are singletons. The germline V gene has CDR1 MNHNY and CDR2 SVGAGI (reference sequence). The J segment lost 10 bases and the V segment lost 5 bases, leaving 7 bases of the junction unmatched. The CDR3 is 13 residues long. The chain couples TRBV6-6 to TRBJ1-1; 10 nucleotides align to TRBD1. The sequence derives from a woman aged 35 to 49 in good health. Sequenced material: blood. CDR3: CASSRPGQGGAFF. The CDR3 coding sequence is TGTGCCAGCAGTCGCCCAGGACAGGGGGGAGCTTTCTTT.